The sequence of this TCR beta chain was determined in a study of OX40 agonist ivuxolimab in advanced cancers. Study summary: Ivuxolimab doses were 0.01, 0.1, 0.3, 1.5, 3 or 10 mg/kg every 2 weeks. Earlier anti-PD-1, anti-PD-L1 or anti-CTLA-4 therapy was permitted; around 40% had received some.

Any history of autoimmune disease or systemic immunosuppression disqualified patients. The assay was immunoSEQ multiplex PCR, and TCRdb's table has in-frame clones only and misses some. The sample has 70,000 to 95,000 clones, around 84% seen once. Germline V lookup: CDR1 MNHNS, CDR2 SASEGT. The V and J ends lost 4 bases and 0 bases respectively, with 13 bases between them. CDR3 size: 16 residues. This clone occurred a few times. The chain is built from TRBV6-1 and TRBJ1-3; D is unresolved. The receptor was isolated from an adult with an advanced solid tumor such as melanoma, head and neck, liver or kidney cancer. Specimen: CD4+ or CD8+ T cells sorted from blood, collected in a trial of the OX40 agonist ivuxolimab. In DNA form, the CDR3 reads TGTGCCAGCAGTGGATTGACTGGATACTCTGGAAACACCATATATTTT. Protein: CASSGLTGYSGNTIYF.